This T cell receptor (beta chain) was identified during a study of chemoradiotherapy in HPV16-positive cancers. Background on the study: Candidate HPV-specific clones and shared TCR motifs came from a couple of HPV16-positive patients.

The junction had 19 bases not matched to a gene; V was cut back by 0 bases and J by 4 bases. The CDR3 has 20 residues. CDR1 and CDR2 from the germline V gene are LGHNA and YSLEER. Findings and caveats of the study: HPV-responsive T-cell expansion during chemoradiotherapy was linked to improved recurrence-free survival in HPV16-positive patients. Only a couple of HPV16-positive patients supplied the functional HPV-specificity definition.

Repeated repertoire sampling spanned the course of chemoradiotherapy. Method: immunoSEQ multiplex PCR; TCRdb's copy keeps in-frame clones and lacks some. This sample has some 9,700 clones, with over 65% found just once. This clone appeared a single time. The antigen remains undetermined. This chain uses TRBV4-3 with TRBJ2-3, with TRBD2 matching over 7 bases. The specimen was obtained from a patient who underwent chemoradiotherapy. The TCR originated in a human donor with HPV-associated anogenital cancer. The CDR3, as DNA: TGCGCCAGCAGCCAAGAACATAAGTCCCAGAGACTAGCAGCTCCAGATACGCAGTATTTT. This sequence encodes CASSQEHKSQRLAAPDTQYF.